The T cell receptor beta chain under discussion was sequenced for a study of blood T cell repertoires in COVID-19. The V end lost 6 bases, the J end lost 1 base, and 9 bases lay between the germline ends. This CDR3 comprises 13 residues. This clone showed up just a few times. Measured with immunoSEQ multiplex PCR; TCRdb has only the in-frame clones, and not every one. The sample shows about 160,000 clones, about 87% of them seen only once. This TCR was sampled from a woman in her 70s with COVID-19, enrolled during active disease. The chain uses TRBV12-3 or TRBV12-4 and TRBJ1-1, with D possibly matching TRBD1 (5 bases). Source material: peripheral blood. CDR3 coding DNA: TGTGCCAGCAGCTACGGACAGAACACTGAAGCTTTCTTT. It specifies CASSYGQNTEAFF.